The 18 T cell receptor beta chains below all came from one sample that was sequenced in a study of shared clonotypes between healthy human individuals. Profiling relied on immunoSEQ multiplex PCR, and the TCRdb table lists in-frame clones only, not all of them. The sample has 600,000 to 700,000 clones, around 73% seen once; the top ten hold about 1.8%. Sequenced material: memory CD4+ T cells sorted from blood. Subset here: CD45RA-negative fraction. The receptors were sampled from a woman younger than 45 in good health.

This chain connects TRBV19 to TRBJ1-5; 7 nucleotides match TRBD1. CDR1 LNHDA and CDR2 SQIVND come from the germline V gene (reference sequence). This CDR3 spans 16 amino acids. V was clipped by 3 bases and J by 3 bases; unmatched bases: 8. The CDR3 sequence is CASSIGGGKNNQPQHF. CDR3 nucleotides: TGTGCCAGTAGTATTGGAGGGGGCAAGAACAATCAGCCCCAGCATTTT.

The chain has TRBV12-5 and TRBJ2-5; D may be TRBD1 (6 bases). Deletions cut 7 bases from V and 4 bases from J, with 19 bases between. Per the germline V gene, CDR1 is LGHNT and CDR2 is FRNRAP. This CDR3 region has 15 residues. Here the CDR3 reads CASVPWDTMAETQYF. The CDR3 DNA reads as TGTGCTAGTGTCCCTTGGGACACTATGGCAGAGACCCAGTACTTC.

The J gene is TRBJ2-1, the V gene TRBV6-5; 12 bases align to TRBD1. Per the germline V gene, CDR1 is MNHEY and CDR2 is SVGAGI. Losses at the gene ends were 7 bases for V and 8 bases for J; bases not matched to a gene: 9. The CDR3 consists of 15 residues. DNA for the CDR3: TGTGCCAGCAATCGGGACAGGGGGCGCAGAGATGAGCAGTTCTTC. Amino acids: CASNRDRGRRDEQFF.

In regard to this clone: One junction end does not reproduce the germline sequence, and a read error may be involved. This chain joins TRBV28 and TRBJ2-1; D is unclear. The CDR3 spans 15 residues. Germline V CDR1 and CDR2: MDHEN, SYDVKM. The DNA for the CDR3 is TGTGCCAGCAGCTTATTAACGTTCCGGCTAGGTGAGCAGTTCTTC. Amino acid sequence: CASSLLTFRLGEQFF.

This chain joins TRBV13 and TRBJ1-2; D uncertain. V dropped 4 bases and J dropped 5 bases, with 11 bases sitting between them. This CDR3 contains 13 residues. Per the germline V gene, CDR1 is PRHDT and CDR2 is FYEKMQ (reference sequence). The CDR3 bases are TGTGCCAGCAGCTCGGTAATGGCTTATGGCTACACCTTC. The encoded protein is CASSSVMAYGYTF.

The chain joins TRBV5-1 to TRBJ1-1; 9 bases map to TRBD1. Germline CDR1 is SGHRS and CDR2 is YFSETQ. This CDR3 is 16 amino acids long. Trimming cost V 5 bases and J 5 bases; bases outside gene matches: 13. CDR3 amino acids: CASRMGQGGLGTEAFF. The DNA of the CDR3 is TGCGCCAGCAGAATGGGACAGGGTGGTTTGGGTACTGAAGCTTTCTTT.

In its sample, this clone was seen a few times. The chain links TRBV12-5 to TRBJ1-1; D not resolved. The CDR3 is 18 residues long. Trimming pared 0 bases from V and 2 bases from J, leaving 19 bases between. Germline lookup yields CDR1 LGHNT and CDR2 FRNRAP. This chain's CDR3 is CASGLVRIGSGPNTEAFF. The CDR3 coding sequence is TGTGCTAGTGGTTTGGTACGAATCGGTTCCGGGCCTAACACTGAAGCTTTCTTT.

In DNA, the CDR3 is TGTGCCAGCTCACCAGCAGACACCAACTATGGCTACACCTTC. Translated: CASSPADTNYGYTF. The rearrangement links TRBV18 to TRBJ1-2; D not certain. V was clipped by 2 bases and J by 2 bases, with 9 bases between them. This CDR3 is built from 14 residues. CDR1 is KGHSH, CDR2 LQKENI, per germline. The whole variable domain, filled in from reference TRBV18 and TRBJ1-2, reads NAGVMQNPRHLVRRRGQEARLRCSPMKGHSHVYWYRQLPEEGLKFMVYLQKENIIDESGMPKERFSAEFPKEGPSILRIQQVVRGDSAAYFCASSPADTNYGYTFGSGTRLTVV.

This clone showed up just a few times. V and J are TRBV7-2 and TRBJ1-2, with D perhaps TRBD1 (5 bases). With 5 bases removed from V and 0 bases from J, the gap between germline ends came to 19 bases. The CDR3 is 17 amino acids. CDR1 and CDR2 from the germline V gene are SGHTA and FQGNSA. DNA for the CDR3: TGTGCCAGCAGCAACCCCTCGGGGGGGGAACCTAACTATGGCTACACCTTC. Its translation is CASSNPSGGEPNYGYTF. The whole variable domain, remainder taken from reference TRBV7-2 and TRBJ1-2, is GAGVSQSPSNKVTEKGKDVELRCDPISGHTALYWYRQSLGQGLEFLIYFQGNSAPDKSGLPSDRFSAERTGGSVSTLTIQRTQQEDSAVYLCASSNPSGGEPNYGYTFGSGTRLTVV.

This chain joins TRBV11-2 and TRBJ2-5; perhaps TRBD1 as D (6 bases). The CDR3 contains 15 residues. The germline V and J ends were trimmed by 4 bases and 0 bases, with 12 bases remaining between them. The V gene's germline CDR1 is SGHAT and CDR2 FQNNGV. As DNA, the CDR3 is TGTGCCAGCAGCTCTCCCGGGACACACCAAGAGACCCAGTACTTC. Translation: CASSSPGTHQETQYF.

The chain's CDR3 is CASSLSGDSDYEQYF. In nucleotides, the CDR3 is TGTGCCAGCAGTTTATCCGGGGACAGCGACTACGAGCAGTACTTC. The chain uses TRBV27 and TRBJ2-7; 7 nucleotides agree with TRBD1. CDR3 size: 15 residues. Germline-derived CDR1 and CDR2 are MNHEY and SMNVEV (reference sequence). V was clipped by 0 bases and J by 3 bases; unmatched bases: 5.

The genes are TRBV10-1 and TRBJ2-5; D is ambiguous. Trimming left V 3 bases short and J 0 bases short, with 5 bases between. Germline V gives CDR1 WNHNN, CDR2 SYGVQD (reference sequence). This CDR3 is 13 amino acids long. CDR3 amino acids: CASSDGNQETQYF. CDR3 DNA: TGCGCCAGCAGTGACGGCAACCAAGAGACCCAGTACTTC.

This rearrangement joins TRBV5-5 to TRBJ1-2; no clear D. Germline loops: CDR1 SGHKS, CDR2 YYEKEE (reference sequence). CDR3 length: 14 amino acids. V was trimmed by 1 base and J by 8 bases, leaving 15 bases between them. DNA of the CDR3: TGTGCCAGCAGCTTGAGAAAGGCGACGGAAGGCTACACCTTC. Its protein is CASSLRKATEGYTF. Using reference TRBV5-5 and TRBJ1-2 for the parts outside the CDR3, the full variable domain is DAGVTQSPTHLIKTRGQQVTLRCSPISGHKSVSWYQQVLGQGPQFIFQYYEKEERGRGNFPDRFSARQFPNYSSELNVNALLLGDSALYLCASSLRKATEGYTFGSGTRLTVV.

This chain connects TRBV6-1 to TRBJ1-4; D perhaps matches TRBD1 (5 bases). Between the trimmed V and J ends, which lost 6 bases and 8 bases, there was a span of 13 bases. Germline V CDR1 and CDR2: MNHNS, SASEGT. CDR3 size: 13 residues. CDR3 DNA sequence: TGTGCCAGCAGCTCCCTTAGGGGCGAAAAACTGTTTTTT. Its protein product is CASSSLRGEKLFF.

CDR3 amino acids: CASSVAPSTLNEQFF. The DNA of the CDR3 is TGTGCCAGCAGCGTAGCTCCTAGCACCCTTAATGAGCAGTTCTTC. V and J are TRBV9 and TRBJ2-1; possible D gene TRBD2, 5 bases. The germline CDR1 and CDR2 sequences are SGDLS and YYNGEE. The CDR3 length is 15 residues. Trimming took off 0 bases at V and 7 bases at J, with 14 bases between the two ends. The full variable domain, with the rest looked up from reference TRBV9 and TRBJ2-1, is DSGVTQTPKHLITATGQRVTLRCSPRSGDLSVYWYQQSLDQGLQFLIQYYNGEERAKGNILERFSAQQFPDLHSELNLSSLELGDSALYFCASSVAPSTLNEQFFGPGTRLTVL.

In the case of this clone: Other nucleotide sequences in the sample specify the same CDR3. The rearrangement uses TRBV11-2 and TRBJ2-7, with 8 positions matching TRBD1. This CDR3 region has 15 residues. Germline-derived CDR1 and CDR2 are SGHAT and FQNNGV. V shed 0 bases and J 3 bases; nucleotides not matched to a gene: 4. The CDR3 DNA reads TGTGCCAGCAGCTTAGAACAGGGGGGATACTACGAGCAGTACTTC. Protein product: CASSLEQGGYYEQYF. Supplemented by reference TRBV11-2 and TRBJ2-7, the full variable domain reads EAGVAQSPRYKIIEKRQSVAFWCNPISGHATLYWYQQILGQGPKLLIQFQNNGVVDDSQLPKDRFSAERLKGVDSTLKIQPAKLEDSAVYLCASSLEQGGYYEQYFGPGTRLTVT.

CDR3 nucleotides: TGTGCCAGCAGTAAACGGACAGATAGCAATCAGCCCCAGCATTTT. Encoded protein: CASSKRTDSNQPQHF. The chain couples TRBV5-5 to TRBJ1-5; tentative D call: TRBD1 (6 bases). This CDR3 spans 15 amino acids. V was clipped by 5 bases and J by 0 bases, with 12 bases between them. Germline CDR1 reads SGHKS; CDR2 reads YYEKEE (reference sequence).

This chain uses TRBV7-9 with TRBJ2-1; perhaps D is TRBD1 or TRBD2 (5 bases each). The CDR3 spans 16 residues. The V and J ends lost 5 bases and 5 bases respectively, with 19 bases between them. CDR1 SEHNR and CDR2 FQNEAQ come from the germline V gene (reference sequence). The CDR3 nucleotides read TGTGCCAGCAGCCCTGGGTGGGACCCCTCTAACAATGAGCAGTTCTTC. Protein product: CASSPGWDPSNNEQFF.